This T cell receptor (beta chain) came from a study of control samples from healthy donors and cancer patients. The CDR3 has 12 residues. V shed 2 bases and J shed 4 bases, with 6 bases lying between them. CDR1 and CDR2 (germline): SEHNR, FQNEAQ (reference sequence). The assay was immunoSEQ multiplex PCR, and TCRdb's table has in-frame clones only and misses some. The sample lists more than 90,000 clones; approximately 90% were seen once. This clone came up a few times. This TCR was sampled from a man aged 25 to 40 in good health. Material for sequencing was blood. The genes are TRBV7-9 and TRBJ2-7; no firm D call. CDR3 loop: CASSLLGYEQYV. CDR3 bases: TGTGCCAGCAGCTTATTGGGTTACGAGCAGTACGTC.